There are a few counts of the clone carrying this T cell receptor beta chain. Antigen: not known. Germline trimming cut 9 bases from V and 4 bases from J; bases unmatched to any gene: 7. The CDR3 consists of 13 residues. Germline CDR1 SNHLY, CDR2 FYNNEI. The entry originates in a study of cytomegalovirus exposure and HLA in healthy donors. Study summary: Earlier, 95 million to 140 million unique TCR beta sequences were recovered from about 200 million T cells by an analysis. Study-level findings and limits: Some TCR beta chains (around 180 of them) were listed as cytomegalovirus-associated. The authors later found TCR association rates varying by HLA locus, with DRB1 most and HLA-C fewest.

Amplification used 60 Vbeta primers and 13 Jbeta primers. TCRdb keeps only in-frame clones here, not all; method: immunoSEQ multiplex PCR. Of more than 80,000 clones listed, about 83% are singletons. Sequencing was carried out using PBMCs. The receptor's source is a female donor in good health and CMV-seropositive. The V and J genes are TRBV2 and TRBJ1-1; TRBD1 aligns across 8 bases. The CDR3 region is CARTDRAVTEAFF. The CDR3 DNA follows: TGTGCCAGAACGGACAGGGCAGTCACTGAAGCTTTCTTT.